Listed below are T cell receptor beta chains from one sample, sequenced in a study of spatial heterogeneity in lung cancer. Each CDR3 protein gets one entry after TCRdb re-called the 5' RACE reads with MiXCR. The sample has approximately 15,000 distinct CDR3 sequences; 6.2% are singletons. Sample: lung tumor tissue, taken at surgery. The receptors stem from a male donor with early-stage non-small cell lung cancer. CDR3s include the opening cysteine and the closing phenylalanine or tryptophan. A D gene is named only where the DNA matches it firmly. Where a row states a size, it is once, few, many or the class of an expanded clone; other rows omit it.

cdr3_nt	cdr3_aa	v_call	clone_size	j_call	d_call
TGTGCCAGCAGTTTACTGCCGGGACAGGGGGCCGTGGAGCAGTACTTC	CASSLLPGQGAVEQYF	TRBV28	medium-sized	TRBJ2-7	TRBD1
TGTGCCAGCAGAGATAGCGGGTGGGCCGGGGAGCTGTTTTTT	CASRDSGWAGELFF	TRBV27	few	TRBJ2-2	TRBD2
TGCGCCAGCAGCTCCCGGTGGGATGAGCAGTTCTTC	CASSSRWDEQFF	TRBV5-1	medium-sized	TRBJ2-1	-
TGCAGTGCTGTAGATCCAGGGTCCATAATGCATGGCTACACCTTC	CSAVDPGSIMHGYTF	TRBV20-1	many	TRBJ1-2	-
TGTGCCAGCAGTTACTTGCGGACAGGGATGGCCAATTCACCCCTCCACTTT	CASSYLRTGMANSPLHF	TRBV6-5	-	TRBJ1-6	TRBD1
TGTGCCAGCAGCCCCCGGGGCCGGCAGGACACTGAAGCTTTCTTT	CASSPRGRQDTEAFF	TRBV3-1	many	TRBJ1-1	-
TGTGCCAGCAGCCCGCTCGGAGACTTCCTTCCCTATGAGCAGTTCTTC	CASSPLGDFLPYEQFF	TRBV7-8	-	TRBJ2-1	-
TGTGCCAGCAGTCCCTACAGCCGGAATTCACCCCTCCACTTT	CASSPYSRNSPLHF	TRBV6-2/TRBV6-3	many	TRBJ1-6	-
TGTGCCAGCAGTGCACTGACAGGGGGATTGAACACCGGGGAGCTGTTTTTT	CASSALTGGLNTGELFF	TRBV27	many	TRBJ2-2	TRBD1
TGTGCCATCAGCCCTAGCGGGAGTCCCAATGAGCAGTTCTTC	CAISPSGSPNEQFF	TRBV10-3	many	TRBJ2-1	TRBD2
TGTGCCAGCAGTTACGGCAGGGGGCCCTACGAGCAGTACTTC	CASSYGRGPYEQYF	TRBV6-6	-	TRBJ2-7	TRBD1
TGTGCCAGCAGTTCCCTGGGGACAGGGTATACTTCGGACGAGCAGTACTTC	CASSSLGTGYTSDEQYF	TRBV12-3/TRBV12-4	medium-sized	TRBJ2-7	TRBD1
TGTGCCAGCAGCTTAGGGACCCTCCTGCGGGATCGCTACAATGAGCAGTTCTTC	CASSLGTLLRDRYNEQFF	TRBV7-9	many	TRBJ2-1	-
TGTGCCAGCAGTTTACGGGACCGAGCCTATGGCTACACCTTC	CASSLRDRAYGYTF	TRBV27	-	TRBJ1-2	-
TGCGCCAGCAGCTTGGCCCTTAGGCTTGACACCGGGGAGCTGTTTTTT	CASSLALRLDTGELFF	TRBV5-1	-	TRBJ2-2	-
TGTGCCATCAGTGAGTCGAAGCCACCCTTTAGCGGAGGCAGGGAGACCCAGTACTTC	CAISESKPPFSGGRETQYF	TRBV10-3	many	TRBJ2-5	-
TGTGCCAGCAGCGCGACTAGCGGGGGGCTGGAGACCCAGTACTTC	CASSATSGGLETQYF	TRBV7-2	medium-sized	TRBJ2-5	TRBD2
TGTGCCAGCAGTTTAGGACAGGGATATCGTCAGCCCCAGCATTTT	CASSLGQGYRQPQHF	TRBV28	many	TRBJ1-5	TRBD1
TGTGCCAGCAGCGCCGGCCCTCAGGAAAACTACGAGCAGTACTTC	CASSAGPQENYEQYF	TRBV7-2	many	TRBJ2-7	-
TGTGCCAGCAGCGTAGATTCAGGACCGATCAATGAGCAGTTCTTC	CASSVDSGPINEQFF	TRBV9	many	TRBJ2-1	-
TGTGCCATCAGTGAAGACGACAGGGGTCTTTACTACGAGCAGTACTTC	CAISEDDRGLYYEQYF	TRBV10-3	many	TRBJ2-7	TRBD1
TGTGCCAGCAGTCTAGCGGGAGGGCGGGACGAGCAGTACTTC	CASSLAGGRDEQYF	TRBV6-5	-	TRBJ2-7	TRBD2
TGCGCCAGCAGCCCTTTAAAAGCCGGCCCAGATACGCAGTATTTT	CASSPLKAGPDTQYF	TRBV5-1	many	TRBJ2-3	-
TGTGCCAGCAGTCTACAGGGCCCTGATAATTCACCCCTCCACTTT	CASSLQGPDNSPLHF	TRBV12-3/TRBV12-4	many	TRBJ1-6	-
TGTGCCAGCAGCTTGTTCAGGGGGCGGGAGCAGTACTTC	CASSLFRGREQYF	TRBV5-4	many	TRBJ2-7	TRBD1
TGTGCCAGCAGCCCAGCCCCCCTAGGCAATGAGCAGTTCTTC	CASSPAPLGNEQFF	TRBV11-2	medium-sized	TRBJ2-1	-
TGTGCCATCAGTGGCCCGGGACAGGGGCTGGATGGCTACACCTTC	CAISGPGQGLDGYTF	TRBV10-3	-	TRBJ1-2	TRBD1
TGCAGTGCTAGAGATTTGGACAGTTTCCACTTT	CSARDLDSFHF	TRBV20-1	many	TRBJ1-6	-
TGCAGTGCTAGAATCCAGGGGGACTCGGAGACCCAGTACTTC	CSARIQGDSETQYF	TRBV20-1	few	TRBJ2-5	-
TGTGCCAGCTCACGAGAGGTCCAAGAGACCCAGTACTTC	CASSREVQETQYF	TRBV18	many	TRBJ2-5	-
TGCGCCAGCAGCTTGGGGGCGACAGGGACCCAAAAATCTGAAGCTTTCTTT	CASSLGATGTQKSEAFF	TRBV5-1	many	TRBJ1-1	TRBD1
TGTGCCAGCAGATTCGGCCTAGCGAGCACAGATACGCAGTATTTT	CASRFGLASTDTQYF	TRBV6-5	many	TRBJ2-3	-
TGTGCCAGCAGCTCAGCTAGGTACAATGAGCAGTTCTTC	CASSSARYNEQFF	TRBV11-2	many	TRBJ2-1	-
TGTGCCAGCAGCTTAGGACTAGCGGGAGTCTACAATGAGCAGTTCTTC	CASSLGLAGVYNEQFF	TRBV7-2	many	TRBJ2-1	TRBD2
TGCAGTGCTAGATCTCAAATACAGATGGTGGGGCCCCAGCATTTT	CSARSQIQMVGPQHF	TRBV20-1	many	TRBJ1-5	-
TGTGCCAGCAGTGAATATACGAAAGAGGGCTATGGCTACACCTTC	CASSEYTKEGYGYTF	TRBV25-1	few	TRBJ1-2	-
TGTGCCAGCAGCTTAATGGGGGCAAGCACAGATACGCAGTATTTT	CASSLMGASTDTQYF	TRBV7-2	many	TRBJ2-3	-
TGTGCCAGCAGCTTAGGGATGGGCCGCACAGATACGCAGTATTTT	CASSLGMGRTDTQYF	TRBV7-6	medium-sized	TRBJ2-3	-
TGTGCCAGCAGTTTAGCACAGATTGAAGCTTTCTTT	CASSLAQIEAFF	TRBV28	many	TRBJ1-1	-
TGCAGCTTAGGGACTAGCGGGGGCCCCTCCTACGAGCAGTACTTC	CSLGTSGGPSYEQYF	TRBV29-1	-	TRBJ2-7	TRBD2
TGTGCCAGCAGTTTACAACAGGGCACCTATGGCTACACCTTC	CASSLQQGTYGYTF	TRBV27	many	TRBJ1-2	-
TGTGCCAGCAGTTACCCTAGGGGGTACGAGCAGTACTTC	CASSYPRGYEQYF	TRBV6-2/TRBV6-3	many	TRBJ2-7	-
TGTGCCAGCTCACCACCGGCACAAGAGACCCAGTACTTC	CASSPPAQETQYF	TRBV18	many	TRBJ2-5	-
TGCAGTGCTAGAGAAGGGAAGGGGTGGGATTACGAGCAGTACTTC	CSAREGKGWDYEQYF	TRBV20-1	large	TRBJ2-7	-
TGTGCCACCCCCGCCGGGACTAGCGGGCCAGAAAGCTCCTACGAGCAGTACTTC	CATPAGTSGPESSYEQYF	TRBV24-1	many	TRBJ2-7	TRBD2
TGCAGCGTTCTGCGGGGGAACTCCTACGAGCAGTACTTC	CSVLRGNSYEQYF	TRBV29-1	many	TRBJ2-7	TRBD2
TGTGCTAGTGGTTCGCTCTTGGCGCGAGGGTACCAAGAGACCCAGTACTTC	CASGSLLARGYQETQYF	TRBV12-5	many	TRBJ2-5	-
TGCAGTGCTAGAGCCGGGACAGGGCGTGGTAGCAATCAGCCCCAGCATTTT	CSARAGTGRGSNQPQHF	TRBV20-1	-	TRBJ1-5	TRBD1
TGTGCCAGCAGTTGGGGACAGAGCAATCAGCCCCAGCATTTT	CASSWGQSNQPQHF	TRBV6-6	many	TRBJ1-5	TRBD1
TGCGCCAGCAGTGCATCCGGACTAAGTGAGACCCAGTACTTC	CASSASGLSETQYF	TRBV10-1	many	TRBJ2-5	-
TGTGCCAGCAGCTTGGAGCGGGGGGAAACCGGGGAGCTGTTTTTT	CASSLERGETGELFF	TRBV7-2	many	TRBJ2-2	TRBD2
TGTGCCAGCAGTCACCGGGACGGCTCCTACGAGCAGTACTTC	CASSHRDGSYEQYF	TRBV27	many	TRBJ2-7	-
TGTGCCAGCAGTCCACTAGCGGTCCTTCCCTACGAGCAGTACTTC	CASSPLAVLPYEQYF	TRBV6-1	-	TRBJ2-7	TRBD2
TGTGCCAGCAGCCTCAACAGGGGGCTTGGAGATACGCAGTATTTT	CASSLNRGLGDTQYF	TRBV7-2	few	TRBJ2-3	TRBD1
TGTGCCAGCAGCCCTGGGGCAAGGGCCTACGAGCAGTACTTC	CASSPGARAYEQYF	TRBV6-5	many	TRBJ2-7	-
TGTGCCAGCAGCTTACCTCGGCGGACAGGGAGGGAGATGAACACTGAAGCTTTCTTT	CASSLPRRTGREMNTEAFF	TRBV7-4	many	TRBJ1-1	TRBD1
TGTGCCAGCAGTCCCGGACAGGGGAGGCAAGAGACCCAGTACTTC	CASSPGQGRQETQYF	TRBV27	many	TRBJ2-5	TRBD1
TGTGCCAGCAGCTCCGGGCCCAGCACAGATACGCAGTATTTT	CASSSGPSTDTQYF	TRBV11-2	-	TRBJ2-3	-
TGTGCCAGCAGCCAAACGACAGGCAATCAGCCCCAGCATTTT	CASSQTTGNQPQHF	TRBV28	many	TRBJ1-5	-